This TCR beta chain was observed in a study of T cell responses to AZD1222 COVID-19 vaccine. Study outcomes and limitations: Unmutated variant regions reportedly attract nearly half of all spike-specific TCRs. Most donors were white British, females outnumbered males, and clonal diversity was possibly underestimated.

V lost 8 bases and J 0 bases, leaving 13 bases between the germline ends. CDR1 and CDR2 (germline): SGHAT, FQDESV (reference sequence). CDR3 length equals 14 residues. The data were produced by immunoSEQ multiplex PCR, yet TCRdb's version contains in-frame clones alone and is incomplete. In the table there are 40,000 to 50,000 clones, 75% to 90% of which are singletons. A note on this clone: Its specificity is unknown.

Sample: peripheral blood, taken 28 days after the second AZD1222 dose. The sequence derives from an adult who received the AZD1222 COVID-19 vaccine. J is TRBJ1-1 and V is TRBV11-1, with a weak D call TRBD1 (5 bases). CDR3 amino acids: CASCRTDMNTEAFF. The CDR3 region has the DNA TGTGCCAGCTGTCGGACGGACATGAACACTGAAGCTTTCTTT.